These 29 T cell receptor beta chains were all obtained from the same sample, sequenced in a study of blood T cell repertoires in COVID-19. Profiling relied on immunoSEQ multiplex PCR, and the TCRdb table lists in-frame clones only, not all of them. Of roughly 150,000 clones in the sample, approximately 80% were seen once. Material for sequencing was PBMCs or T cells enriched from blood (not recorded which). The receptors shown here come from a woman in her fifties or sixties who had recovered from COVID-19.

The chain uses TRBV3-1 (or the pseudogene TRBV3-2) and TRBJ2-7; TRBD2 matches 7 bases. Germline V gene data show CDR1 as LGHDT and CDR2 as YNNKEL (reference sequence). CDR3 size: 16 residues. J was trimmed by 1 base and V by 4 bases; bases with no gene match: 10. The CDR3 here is CASSRIYWGGSYEQYF. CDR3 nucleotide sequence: TGTGCCAGCAGCCGGATTTATTGGGGGGGATCCTACGAGCAGTACTTC.

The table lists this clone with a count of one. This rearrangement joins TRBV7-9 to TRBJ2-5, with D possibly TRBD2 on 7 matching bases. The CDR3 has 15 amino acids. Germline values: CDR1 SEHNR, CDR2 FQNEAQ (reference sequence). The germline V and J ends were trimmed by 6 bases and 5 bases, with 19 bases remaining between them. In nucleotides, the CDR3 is TGTGCCAGCAGTTTACGGGGGGCAACCAGGGAGACCCAGTACTTC. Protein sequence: CASSLRGATRETQYF.

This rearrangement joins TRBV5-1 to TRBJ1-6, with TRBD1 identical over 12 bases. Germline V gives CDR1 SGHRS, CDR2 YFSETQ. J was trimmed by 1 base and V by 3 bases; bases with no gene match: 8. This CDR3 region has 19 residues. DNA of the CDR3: TGCGCCAGCAGCTCTACCGGGACAGGGGGCGCGTCCTATAATTCACCCCTCCACTTT. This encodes CASSSTGTGGASYNSPLHF. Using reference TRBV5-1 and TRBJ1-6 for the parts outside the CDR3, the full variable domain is KAGVTQTPRYLIKTRGQQVTLSCSPISGHRSVSWYQQTPGQGLQFLFEYFSETQRNKGNFPGRFSGRQFSNSRSEMNVSTLELGDSALYLCASSSTGTGGASYNSPLHFGNGTRLTVT.

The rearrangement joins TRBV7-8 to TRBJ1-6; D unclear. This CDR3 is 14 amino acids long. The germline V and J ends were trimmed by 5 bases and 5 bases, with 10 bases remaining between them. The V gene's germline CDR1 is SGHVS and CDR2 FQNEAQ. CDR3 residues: CASSPGIHNSPLHF. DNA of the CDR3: TGTGCCAGCAGCCCCGGGATACATAATTCACCCCTCCACTTT. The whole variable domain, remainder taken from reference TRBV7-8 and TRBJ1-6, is GAGVSQSPRYKVAKRGQDVALRCDPISGHVSLFWYQQALGQGPEFLTYFQNEAQLDKSGLPSDRFFAERPEGSVSTLKIQRTQQEDSAVYLCASSPGIHNSPLHFGNGTRLTVT.

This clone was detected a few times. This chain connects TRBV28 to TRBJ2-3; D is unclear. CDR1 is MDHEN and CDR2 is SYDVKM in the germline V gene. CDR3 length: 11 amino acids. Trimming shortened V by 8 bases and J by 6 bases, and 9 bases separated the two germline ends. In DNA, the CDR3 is TGTGCCAGCCTCCTGGCTGATACGCAGTATTTT. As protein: CASLLADTQYF.

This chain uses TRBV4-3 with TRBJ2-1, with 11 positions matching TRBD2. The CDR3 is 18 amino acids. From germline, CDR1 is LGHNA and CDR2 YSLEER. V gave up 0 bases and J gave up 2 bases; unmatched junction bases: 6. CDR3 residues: CASSQDLPGLAAYNEQFF. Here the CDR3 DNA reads TGCGCCAGCAGCCAAGATCTACCGGGACTAGCGGCCTACAATGAGCAGTTCTTC.

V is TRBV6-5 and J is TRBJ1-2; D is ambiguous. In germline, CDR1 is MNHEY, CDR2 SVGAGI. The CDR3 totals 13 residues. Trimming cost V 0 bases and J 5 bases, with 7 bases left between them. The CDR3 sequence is CASSYSGLYGYTF. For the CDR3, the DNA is TGTGCCAGCAGTTACTCGGGCCTATATGGCTACACCTTC.

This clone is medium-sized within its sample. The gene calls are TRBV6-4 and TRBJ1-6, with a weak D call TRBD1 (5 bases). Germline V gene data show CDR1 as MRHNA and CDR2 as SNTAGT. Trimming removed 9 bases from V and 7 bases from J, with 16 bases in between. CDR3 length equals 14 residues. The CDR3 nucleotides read TGTGCCAGTTCCCAGGGAGGGCACAATTCACCCCTCCACTTT. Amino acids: CASSQGGHNSPLHF.

CDR3 residues: CASRAAGVRNEQFF. CDR3 DNA: TGTGCCAGCAGGGCAGCGGGAGTGAGAAATGAGCAGTTCTTC. V and J are TRBV28 and TRBJ2-1; 8 bases map to TRBD2. V was clipped by 6 bases and J by 7 bases; unmatched bases: 8. CDR1 and CDR2 from the germline V gene are MDHEN and SYDVKM. This CDR3 has 14 amino acids. The full variable domain, its missing parts supplied by reference TRBV28 and TRBJ2-1, is DVKVTQSSRYLVKRTGEKVFLECVQDMDHENMFWYRQDPGLGLRLIYFSYDVKMKEKGDIPEGYSVSREKKERFSLILESASTNQTSMYLCASRAAGVRNEQFFGPGTRLTVL.

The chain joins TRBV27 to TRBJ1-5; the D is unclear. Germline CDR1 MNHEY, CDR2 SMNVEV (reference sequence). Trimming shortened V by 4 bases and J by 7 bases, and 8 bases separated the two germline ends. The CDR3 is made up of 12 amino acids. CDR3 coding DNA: TGTGCCAGCAGTTCCTCAGGCCAGCCCCAGCATTTT. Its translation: CASSSSGQPQHF.

DNA of the CDR3: TGTGCCAGCAGTTACTCGAGTGGAGGATCTTACGGCTACACCTTC. This gives the protein CASSYSSGGSYGYTF. This rearrangement joins TRBV6-5 to TRBJ1-2; the D is unclear. Germline loops: CDR1 MNHEY, CDR2 SVGAGI. V was pared by 0 bases and J by 8 bases, with 16 bases between. The CDR3 has 15 residues.

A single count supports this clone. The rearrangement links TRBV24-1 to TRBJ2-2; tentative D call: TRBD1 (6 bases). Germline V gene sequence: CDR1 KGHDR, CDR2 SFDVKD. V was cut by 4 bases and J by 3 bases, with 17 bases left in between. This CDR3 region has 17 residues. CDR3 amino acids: CATSDPQGRPDTGELFF. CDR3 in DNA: TGTGCCACCAGTGACCCACAGGGTCGCCCGGACACCGGGGAGCTGTTTTTT.

CDR3 loop: CASSFRENTEAFF. CDR3 nucleotide sequence: TGTGCCAGCAGCTTCAGGGAGAACACTGAAGCTTTCTTT. The rearrangement uses TRBV7-8 and TRBJ1-1; D might be TRBD1 (5 bases). V lost 3 bases to trimming and J lost 1 base, with 6 bases between them. Germline values: CDR1 SGHVS, CDR2 FQNEAQ. This CDR3 contains 13 residues.

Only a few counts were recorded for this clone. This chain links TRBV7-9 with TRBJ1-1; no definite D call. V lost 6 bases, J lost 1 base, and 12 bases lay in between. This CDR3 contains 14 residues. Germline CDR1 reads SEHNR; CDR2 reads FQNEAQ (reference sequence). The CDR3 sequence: CASSRSPPNTEAFF. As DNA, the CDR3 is TGTGCCAGCAGTCGGTCCCCCCCGAACACTGAAGCTTTCTTT.

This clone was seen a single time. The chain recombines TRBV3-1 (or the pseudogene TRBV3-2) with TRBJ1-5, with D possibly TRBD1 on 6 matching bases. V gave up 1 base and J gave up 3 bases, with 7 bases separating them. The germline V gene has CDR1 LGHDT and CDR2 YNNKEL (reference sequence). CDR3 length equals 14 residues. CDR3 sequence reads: CASSQGQANQPQHF. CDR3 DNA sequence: TGTGCCAGCAGCCAAGGACAGGCCAATCAGCCCCAGCATTTT.

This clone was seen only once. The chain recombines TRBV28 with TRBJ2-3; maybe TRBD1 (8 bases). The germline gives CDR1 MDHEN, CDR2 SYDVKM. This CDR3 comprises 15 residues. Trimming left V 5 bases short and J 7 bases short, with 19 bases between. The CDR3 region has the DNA TGTGCCAGCAGTCCCCAGGGGGCGGGGGACTATACGCAGTATTTT. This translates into CASSPQGAGDYTQYF.

CDR3 nucleotide sequence: TGTGCCAGCAGCCAAGAGGAGGTGGGCACAGATACGCAGTATTTT. It encodes CASSQEEVGTDTQYF. This chain joins TRBV3-1 (or the pseudogene TRBV3-2) and TRBJ2-3; maybe TRBD2 (5 bases). CDR1 and CDR2 from the germline V gene are LGHDT and YNNKEL (reference sequence). The CDR3 is made up of 15 amino acids. Trimming pared 0 bases from V and 1 base from J, leaving 8 bases between.

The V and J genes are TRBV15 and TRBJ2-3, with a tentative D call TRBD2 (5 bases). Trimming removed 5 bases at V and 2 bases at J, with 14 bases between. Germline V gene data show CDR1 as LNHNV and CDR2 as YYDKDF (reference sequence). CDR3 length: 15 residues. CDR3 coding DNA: TGTGCCACCAGCTGGGCAAGCGGATTCACAGATACGCAGTATTTT. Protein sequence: CATSWASGFTDTQYF.

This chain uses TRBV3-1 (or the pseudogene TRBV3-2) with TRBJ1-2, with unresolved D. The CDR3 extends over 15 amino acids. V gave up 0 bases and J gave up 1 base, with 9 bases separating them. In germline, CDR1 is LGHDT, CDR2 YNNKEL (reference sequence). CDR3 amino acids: CASSQESRHNYGYTF. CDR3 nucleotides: TGTGCCAGCAGCCAAGAAAGCCGACATAACTATGGCTACACCTTC.

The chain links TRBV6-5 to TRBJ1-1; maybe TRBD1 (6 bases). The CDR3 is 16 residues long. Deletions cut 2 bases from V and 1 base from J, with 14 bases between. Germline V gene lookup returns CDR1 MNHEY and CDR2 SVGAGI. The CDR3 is CASSYKSVGGNTEAFF. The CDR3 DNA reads TGTGCCAGCAGTTACAAATCGGTAGGGGGGAACACTGAAGCTTTCTTT.

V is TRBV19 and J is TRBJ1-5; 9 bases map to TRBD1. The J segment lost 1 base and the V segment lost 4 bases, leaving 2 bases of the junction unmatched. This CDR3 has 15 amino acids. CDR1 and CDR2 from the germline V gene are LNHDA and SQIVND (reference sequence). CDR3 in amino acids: CASSTGQGSNQPQHF. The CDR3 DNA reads TGTGCCAGTAGTACAGGACAGGGGAGCAATCAGCCCCAGCATTTT.

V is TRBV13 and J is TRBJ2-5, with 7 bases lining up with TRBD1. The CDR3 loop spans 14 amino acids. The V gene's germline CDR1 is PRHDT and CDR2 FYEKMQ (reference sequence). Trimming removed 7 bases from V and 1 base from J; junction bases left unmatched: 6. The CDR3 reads CASTPDRAQETQYF. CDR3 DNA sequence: TGTGCCAGCACCCCCGACAGGGCCCAAGAGACCCAGTACTTC.

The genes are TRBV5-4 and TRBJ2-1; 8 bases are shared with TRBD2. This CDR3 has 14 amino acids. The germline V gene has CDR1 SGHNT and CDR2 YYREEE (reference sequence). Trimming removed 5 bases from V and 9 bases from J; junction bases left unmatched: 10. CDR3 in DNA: TGTGCCAGCAGTCGAGCGGGGGAGAGGAGTGAGCAGTTCTTC. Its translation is CASSRAGERSEQFF.

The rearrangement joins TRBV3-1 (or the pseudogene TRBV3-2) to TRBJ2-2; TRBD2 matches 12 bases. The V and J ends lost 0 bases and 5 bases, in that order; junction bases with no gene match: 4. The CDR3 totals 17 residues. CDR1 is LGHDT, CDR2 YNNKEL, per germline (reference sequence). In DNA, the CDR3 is TGTGCCAGCAGCCAAGATGCGCTAGCGGGGGGGACCGGGGAGCTGTTTTTT. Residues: CASSQDALAGGTGELFF.

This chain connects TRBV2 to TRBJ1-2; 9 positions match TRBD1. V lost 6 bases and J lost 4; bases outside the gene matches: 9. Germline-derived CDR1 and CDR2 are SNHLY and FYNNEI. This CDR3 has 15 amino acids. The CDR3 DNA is TGTGCCAGCAGCGGGTACAGGGGGCAAGGCTATGGCTACACCTTC. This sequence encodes CASSGYRGQGYGYTF. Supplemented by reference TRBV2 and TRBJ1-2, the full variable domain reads EPEVTQTPSHQVTQMGQEVILRCVPISNHLYFYWYRQILGQKVEFLVSFYNNEISEKSEIFDDQFSVERPDGSNFTLKIRSTKLEDSAMYFCASSGYRGQGYGYTFGSGTRLTVV.

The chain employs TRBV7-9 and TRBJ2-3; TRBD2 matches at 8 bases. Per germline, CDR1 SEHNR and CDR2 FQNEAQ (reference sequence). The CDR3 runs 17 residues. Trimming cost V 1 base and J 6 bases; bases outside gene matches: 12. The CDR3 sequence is CASSLGPVAGSHDTQYF. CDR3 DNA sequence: TGTGCCAGCAGCTTAGGACCGGTAGCGGGAAGTCATGATACGCAGTATTTT.

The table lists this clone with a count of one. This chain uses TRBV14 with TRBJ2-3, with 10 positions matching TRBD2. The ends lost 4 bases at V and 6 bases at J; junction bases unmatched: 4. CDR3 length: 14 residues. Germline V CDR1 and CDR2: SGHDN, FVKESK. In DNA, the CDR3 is TGTGCCAGCAGCCTAGCGGGAGGTGCGGATACGCAGTATTTT. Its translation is CASSLAGGADTQYF.

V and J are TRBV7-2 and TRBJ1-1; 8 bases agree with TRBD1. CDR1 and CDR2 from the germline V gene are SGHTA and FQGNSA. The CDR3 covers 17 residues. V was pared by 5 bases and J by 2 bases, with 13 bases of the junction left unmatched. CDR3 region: CASSHTHRGQGNTEAFF. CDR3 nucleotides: TGTGCCAGCAGCCATACACACCGCGGACAGGGTAACACTGAAGCTTTCTTT.

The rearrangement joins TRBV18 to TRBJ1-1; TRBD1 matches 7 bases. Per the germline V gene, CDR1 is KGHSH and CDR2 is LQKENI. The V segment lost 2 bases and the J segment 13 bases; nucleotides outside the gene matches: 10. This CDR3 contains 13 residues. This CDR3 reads CASSPVGGDVGFF. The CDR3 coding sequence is TGTGCCAGCTCACCAGTAGGGGGCGATGTTGGTTTCTTT.